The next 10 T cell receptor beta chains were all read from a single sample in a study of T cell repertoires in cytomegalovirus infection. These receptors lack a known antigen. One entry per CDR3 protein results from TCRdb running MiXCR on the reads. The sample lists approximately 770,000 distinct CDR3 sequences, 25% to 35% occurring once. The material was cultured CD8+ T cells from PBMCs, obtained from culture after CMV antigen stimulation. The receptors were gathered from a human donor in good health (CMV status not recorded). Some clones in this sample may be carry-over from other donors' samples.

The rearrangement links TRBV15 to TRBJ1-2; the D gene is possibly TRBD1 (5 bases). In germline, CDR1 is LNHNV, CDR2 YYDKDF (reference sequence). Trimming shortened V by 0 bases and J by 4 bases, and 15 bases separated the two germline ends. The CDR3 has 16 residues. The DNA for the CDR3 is TGTGCCACCAGCAGAGATCTGAGGGGCGAAGTCTATGGCTACACCTTC. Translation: CATSRDLRGEVYGYTF. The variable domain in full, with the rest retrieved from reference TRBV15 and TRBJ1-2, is DAMVIQNPRYQVTQFGKPVTLSCSQTLNHNVMYWYQQKSSQAPKLLFHYYDKDFNNEADTPDNFQSRRPNTSFCFLDIRSPGLGDTAMYLCATSRDLRGEVYGYTFGSGTRLTVV.

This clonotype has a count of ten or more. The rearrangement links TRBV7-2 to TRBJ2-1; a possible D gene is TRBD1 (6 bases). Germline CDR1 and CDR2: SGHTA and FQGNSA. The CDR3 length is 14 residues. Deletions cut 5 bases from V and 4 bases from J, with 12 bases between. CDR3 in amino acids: CASSRDRWYNEQFF. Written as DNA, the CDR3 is TGTGCCAGCAGCCGCGACAGGTGGTACAATGAGCAGTTCTTC.

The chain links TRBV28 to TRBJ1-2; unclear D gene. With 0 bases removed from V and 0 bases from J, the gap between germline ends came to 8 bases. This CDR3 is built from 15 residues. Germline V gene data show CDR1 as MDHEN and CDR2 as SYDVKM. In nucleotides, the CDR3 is TGTGCCAGCAGTTTATGGGTAGGAGCTAACTATGGCTACACCTTC. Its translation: CASSLWVGANYGYTF.

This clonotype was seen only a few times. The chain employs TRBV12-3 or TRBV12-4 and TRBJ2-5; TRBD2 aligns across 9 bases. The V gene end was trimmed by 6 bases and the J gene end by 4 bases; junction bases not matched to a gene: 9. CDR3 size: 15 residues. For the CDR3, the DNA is TGTGCCAGCAGCAACTTCGGCGGGGGGGGAGAGACCCAGTACTTC. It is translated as CASSNFGGGGETQYF.

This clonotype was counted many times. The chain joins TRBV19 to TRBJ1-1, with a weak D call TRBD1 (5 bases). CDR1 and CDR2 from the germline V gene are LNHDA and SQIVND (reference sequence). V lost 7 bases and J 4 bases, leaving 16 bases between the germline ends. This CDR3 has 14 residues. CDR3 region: CASTTRFGGTEAFF. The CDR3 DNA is TGTGCCAGTACAACCCGGTTTGGGGGCACTGAAGCTTTCTTT.

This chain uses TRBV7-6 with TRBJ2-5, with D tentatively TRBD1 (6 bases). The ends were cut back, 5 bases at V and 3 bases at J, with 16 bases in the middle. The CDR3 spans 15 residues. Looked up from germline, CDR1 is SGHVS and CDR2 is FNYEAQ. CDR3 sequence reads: CASSTSAGAEETQYF. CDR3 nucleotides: TGTGCCAGCAGCACAAGCGCAGGGGCGGAAGAGACCCAGTACTTC.

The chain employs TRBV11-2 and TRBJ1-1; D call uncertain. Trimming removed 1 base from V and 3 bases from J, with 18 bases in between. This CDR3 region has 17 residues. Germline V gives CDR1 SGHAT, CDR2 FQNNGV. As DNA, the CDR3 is TGTGCCAGCAGCTTAGGCCGGAGGGCCGGGGAGGACACTGAAGCTTTCTTT. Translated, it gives CASSLGRRAGEDTEAFF.

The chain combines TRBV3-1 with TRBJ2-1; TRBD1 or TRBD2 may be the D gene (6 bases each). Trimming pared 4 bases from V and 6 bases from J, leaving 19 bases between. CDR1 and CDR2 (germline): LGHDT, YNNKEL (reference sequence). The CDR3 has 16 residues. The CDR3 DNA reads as TGTGCCAGCAGCCCCTTCCAAGGGGGGTTGCTCAATGAGCAGTTCTTC. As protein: CASSPFQGGLLNEQFF.

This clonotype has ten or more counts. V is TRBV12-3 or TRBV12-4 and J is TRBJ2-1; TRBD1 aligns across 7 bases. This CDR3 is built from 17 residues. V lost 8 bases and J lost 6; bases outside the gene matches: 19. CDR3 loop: CASWGYERTGTFNEQFF. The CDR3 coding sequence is TGTGCCAGCTGGGGATACGAAAGGACAGGCACATTCAATGAGCAGTTCTTC.

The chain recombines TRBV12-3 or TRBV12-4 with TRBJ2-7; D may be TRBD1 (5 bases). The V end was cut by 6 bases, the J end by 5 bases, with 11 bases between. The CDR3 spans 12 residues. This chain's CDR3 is CASSLTAHEQYF. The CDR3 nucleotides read TGTGCCAGCAGCTTGACAGCCCACGAGCAGTACTTC.